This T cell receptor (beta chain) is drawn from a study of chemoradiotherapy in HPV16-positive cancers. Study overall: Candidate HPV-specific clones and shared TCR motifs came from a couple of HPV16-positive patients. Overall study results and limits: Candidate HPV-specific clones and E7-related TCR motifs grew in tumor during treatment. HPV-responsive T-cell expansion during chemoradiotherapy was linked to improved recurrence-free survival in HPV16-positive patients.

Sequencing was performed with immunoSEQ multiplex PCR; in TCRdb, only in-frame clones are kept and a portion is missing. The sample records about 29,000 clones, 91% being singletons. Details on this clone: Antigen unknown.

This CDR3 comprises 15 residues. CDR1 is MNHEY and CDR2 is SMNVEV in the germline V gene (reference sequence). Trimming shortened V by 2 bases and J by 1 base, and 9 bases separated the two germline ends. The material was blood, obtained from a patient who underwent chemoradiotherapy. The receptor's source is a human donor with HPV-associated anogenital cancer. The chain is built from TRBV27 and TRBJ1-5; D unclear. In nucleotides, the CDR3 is TGTGCCAGCAGTTTAGAGGGTTTGAGCAATCAGCCCCAGCATTTT. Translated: CASSLEGLSNQPQHF.